Listed below are T cell receptor beta chains from one sample, sequenced in a study of cytomegalovirus exposure and HLA in healthy donors. Profiled with immunoSEQ multiplex PCR; TCRdb holds only in-frame clones, not every one. In the table there are 130,000 to 150,000 clones, roughly 80% of which are singletons. Sequenced sample: PBMCs. The receptors shown here come from a man aged 35-49 years in good health and CMV-seropositive. Each CDR3 is given with its conserved first and last residue. D genes are given only for firm matches. The size field is filled for only some rows; it gives once, few, many or a size class.

>16|TRBJ2-1|TRBD2|TRBV5-1|NA
TGCGCCAGCGGCATGCACCTAGCGGGAGTGGGGGATGAGCAGTTCTTC
CASGMHLAGVGDEQFF
>14|TRBJ2-5|NA|TRBV7-2|NA
TGTGCCAGCAGCAATGGTTTCGGCCAAGAGACCCAGTACTTC
CASSNGFGQETQYF
>16|TRBJ2-2|NA|TRBV21-1|NA
TGTGCCAGCAGCAAAGCAGGACAATTGAACACCGGGGAGCTGTTTTTT
CASSKAGQLNTGELFF
>15|TRBJ2-7|TRBD2|TRBV9|NA
TGTGCCAGCAGCCTGGGACTAGCAGGGTCCTACGAGCAGTACTTC
CASSLGLAGSYEQYF
>12|TRBJ1-1|NA|TRBV30|NA
TGTGCCTGGTCCCCCGGGTACACTGAAGCTTTCTTT
CAWSPGYTEAFF
>15|TRBJ1-1|TRBD1|TRBV5-1|NA
TGCGCCAGCAGCTTAACAGGGGGCTCCTCGACTGAAGCTTTCTTT
CASSLTGGSSTEAFF
>15|TRBJ1-4|NA|TRBV18|NA
TGTGCCAGCTCACCACAGGGAGCAACTAATGAAAAACTGTTTTTT
CASSPQGATNEKLFF
>17|TRBJ2-7|TRBD2|TRBV5-6|NA
TGTGCCAGCAGCTGGGGGCTAGCGGGAGGGGAGCCCTACGAGCAGTACTTC
CASSWGLAGGEPYEQYF
>14|TRBJ2-1|NA|TRBV5-4|NA
TGTGCCAGCAGCTCGGTTAGCGGATACAATGAGCAGTTCTTC
CASSSVSGYNEQFF
>13|TRBJ1-2|NA|TRBV6-1|NA
TGTGCCAGCGGGCCAGGGCCTGCCTATGGCTACACCTTC
CASGPGPAYGYTF
>18|TRBJ2-4|NA|TRBV21-1|few
TGTGCCAGCAGCAAAGTCGAAGGGCTAACCGGGACTTATGACATTCAGTACTTC
CASSKVEGLTGTYDIQYF
>14|TRBJ1-2|NA|TRBV30|NA
TGTGCCTGGAGTGTACAGGGCTCTAATAAGGGCTACACCTTC
CAWSVQGSNKGYTF
>14|TRBJ2-4|TRBD1|TRBV27|NA
TGTGCCAGCAGTTTAGGGACAGAAAAAAACATTCAGTACTTC
CASSLGTEKNIQYF
>16|TRBJ2-2|TRBD2|TRBV7-9|NA
TGTTCCAGCAGCTTAGATGGACTAGCGGAGACCGGGGAGCTGTTTTTT
CSSSLDGLAETGELFF
>16|TRBJ1-5|TRBD1|TRBV4-1|NA
TGCGCCAGCAGCCAAGATAACAGGGGAACGGGTCAGCCCCAGCATTTT
CASSQDNRGTGQPQHF
>16|TRBJ2-3|TRBD2|TRBV7-8|NA
TGTGCCAGCAGCTCCTCCGGGACTAGGGGCCCAGATACGCAGTATTTT
CASSSSGTRGPDTQYF
>11|TRBJ1-4|NA|TRBV20-1|once
TGCAGTGTCCCGTTTAATGAAAAACTGTTTTTT
CSVPFNEKLFF
>15|TRBJ1-1|TRBD1|TRBV6-5|NA
TGTGCCTCCCGAGGGGGACAGGGGTTGTCTACTGAAGCTTTCTTT
CASRGGQGLSTEAFF
>14|TRBJ2-7|TRBD2|TRBV6-5|NA
TGTGCCAGCAGTTACGGCGGGAGTCGGTACGAGCAGTACTTC
CASSYGGSRYEQYF
>14|TRBJ2-7|NA|TRBV9|NA
TGTGCCAGCAGCGCTGTAGTTCCCCCCTACGAGCAGTACTTC
CASSAVVPPYEQYF
>16|TRBJ2-7|NA|TRBV7-2|NA
TGTGCCAGCAGCTCCACTTCCGTAGGGAGTATCTACGAGCAGTACTTC
CASSSTSVGSIYEQYF
>18|TRBJ2-3|TRBD2|TRBV5-1|NA
TGCGCCAGCAGCCGGCTCGGGACTAGCGGGAGAAGCACAGATACGCAGTATTTT
CASSRLGTSGRSTDTQYF
>15|TRBJ1-4|TRBD1|TRBV7-9|NA
TGTTCCAGCAGCTTAGCGGGACAGACTAATGAAAAACTGTTTTTT
CSSSLAGQTNEKLFF
>14|TRBJ2-7|TRBD2|TRBV10-3|NA
TGTGCCATCAGTGGACTAGCGGAACACTACGAGCAGTACTTC
CAISGLAEHYEQYF
>15|TRBJ2-7|TRBD2|TRBV6-5|NA
TGTGCCAGCAGTTGGACTAGCGGATCTCCCTACGAGCAGTACTTC
CASSWTSGSPYEQYF
>19|TRBJ2-7|NA|TRBV21-1|once
TGTGCCAGCAGCAAAGCCACTAGCGGGAGTTTTTTAGTATCCTACGAGCAGTACTTC
CASSKATSGSFLVSYEQYF
>14|TRBJ2-1|NA|TRBV7-2|NA
TGTGCCAGCAGCTTTCGTGGGAGCCACAATGAGCAGTTCTTC
CASSFRGSHNEQFF
>11|TRBJ2-7|NA|TRBV30|NA
TGTGCCGGCGGAGGGCCCCACGAGCAGTACTTC
CAGGGPHEQYF
>15|TRBJ2-6|NA|TRBV19|NA
TGTGCCAGTACCCACCCAGGGTCTGGGGCCAACGTCCTGACTTTC
CASTHPGSGANVLTF
>16|TRBJ2-1|TRBD2|TRBV5-8|NA
TGTGCCAGCACCATGGGACTAGCGGGAGGGAACAATGAGCAGTTCTTC
CASTMGLAGGNNEQFF
>14|TRBJ2-1|TRBD1|TRBV7-3|few
TGTGCCAGCAGCACGAGGACAGGGTACCATGAGCAGTTCTTC
CASSTRTGYHEQFF
>18|TRBJ2-6|NA|TRBV7-9|NA
TGTGCCAGCAGCTTAGCTCGGGTTATCCTCTCTGGGGCCAACGTCCTGACTTTC
CASSLARVILSGANVLTF
>13|TRBJ2-7|NA|TRBV6-6|once
TGTGCCAGCAGCGGCGACACCGCCTACGAGCAGTACTTC
CASSGDTAYEQYF
>16|TRBJ1-4|NA|TRBV11-1|NA
TGTGCCAGCAGCTTAGCGCTGACAGCTATTAATGAAAAACTGTTTTTT
CASSLALTAINEKLFF
>15|TRBJ1-1|NA|TRBV28|once
TGTGCCAACAGCCCTGGGTCAGAGGGTTTCACTGAAGCTTTCTTT
CANSPGSEGFTEAFF
>15|TRBJ2-3|NA|TRBV18|NA
TGTGCCAGCTCACCAACTTACTTAAACCGGGATACGCAGTATTTT
CASSPTYLNRDTQYF
>18|TRBJ1-4|NA|TRBV29-1|NA
TGCAGCGTTGGGTCCGGGAGGCAGGGCGTAGCAACTAATGAAAAACTGTTTTTT
CSVGSGRQGVATNEKLFF
>14|TRBJ2-1|NA|TRBV11-3|NA
TGTGCCAGCAGCTTAACAGGGAGCCACAATGAGCAGTTCTTC
CASSLTGSHNEQFF
>15|TRBJ2-7|TRBD2|TRBV19|NA
TGTGCCAGTAGTACGAAAGGGACTAGCGAGATCGAGCAGTACTTC
CASSTKGTSEIEQYF
>13|TRBJ2-7|NA|TRBV7-9|NA
TGTTCCAGCAGCTTAAGTTTCCGGGACGAGCAGTACTTC
CSSSLSFRDEQYF